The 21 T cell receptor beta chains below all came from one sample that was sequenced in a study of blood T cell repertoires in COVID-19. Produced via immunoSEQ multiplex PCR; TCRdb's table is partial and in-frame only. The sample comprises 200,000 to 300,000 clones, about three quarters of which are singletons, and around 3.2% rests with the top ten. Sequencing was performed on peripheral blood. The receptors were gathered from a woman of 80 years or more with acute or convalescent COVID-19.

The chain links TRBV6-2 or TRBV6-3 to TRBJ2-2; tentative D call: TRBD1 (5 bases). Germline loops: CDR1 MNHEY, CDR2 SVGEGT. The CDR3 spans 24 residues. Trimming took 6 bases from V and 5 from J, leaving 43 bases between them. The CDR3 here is CASSLPPSLGAELTEKGETGELFF. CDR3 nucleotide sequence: TGTGCCAGCAGCCTTCCACCCTCTCTAGGGGCGGAACTAACGGAAAAAGGTGAAACCGGGGAGCTGTTTTTT.

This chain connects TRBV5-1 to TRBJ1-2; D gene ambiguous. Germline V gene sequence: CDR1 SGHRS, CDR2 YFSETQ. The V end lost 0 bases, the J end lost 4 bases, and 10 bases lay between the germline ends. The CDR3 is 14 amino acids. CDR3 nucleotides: TGCGCCAGCAGCTTGGGGGCCGCCCTCTATGGCTACACCTTC. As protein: CASSLGAALYGYTF.

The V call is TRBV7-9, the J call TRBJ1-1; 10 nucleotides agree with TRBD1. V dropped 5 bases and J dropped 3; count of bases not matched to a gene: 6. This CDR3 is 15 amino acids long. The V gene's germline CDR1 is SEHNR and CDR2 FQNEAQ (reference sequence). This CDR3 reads CASSRQGASHTEAFF. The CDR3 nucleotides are TGTGCCAGCAGCCGACAGGGGGCGAGTCACACTGAAGCTTTCTTT.

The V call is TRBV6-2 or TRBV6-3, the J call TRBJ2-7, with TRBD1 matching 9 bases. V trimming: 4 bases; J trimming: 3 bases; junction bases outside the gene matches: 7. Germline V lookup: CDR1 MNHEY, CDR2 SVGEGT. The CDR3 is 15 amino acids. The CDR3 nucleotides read TGTGCCAGCAGTTCACCGGGACAGGGTTTCTACGAGCAGTACTTC. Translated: CASSSPGQGFYEQYF.

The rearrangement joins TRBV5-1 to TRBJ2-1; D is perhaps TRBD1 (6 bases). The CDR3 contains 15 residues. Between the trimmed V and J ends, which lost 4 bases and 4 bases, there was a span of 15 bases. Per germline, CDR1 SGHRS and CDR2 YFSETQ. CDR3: CASSTQGQRYNEQFF. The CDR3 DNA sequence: TGCGCCAGCAGCACTCAGGGGCAGAGATACAATGAGCAGTTCTTC.

The CDR3, as DNA: TGTGCCAGCAGCTTAGTACACGGGATACACGAGCAGTACTTC. Translation: CASSLVHGIHEQYF. V is TRBV7-2 and J is TRBJ2-7; possible D gene TRBD2, 5 bases. V was cut by 1 base and J by 5 bases, with 12 bases left in between. Per the germline V gene, CDR1 is SGHTA and CDR2 is FQGNSA. This CDR3 spans 14 amino acids.

In DNA form, the CDR3 reads TGCGCCAGCAGCCAAGATGCCAGGGCATTTTCACCCCTCCACTTT. Translation gives CASSQDARAFSPLHF. This chain uses TRBV4-1 with TRBJ1-6, with D perhaps TRBD1 (5 bases). The germline V gene has CDR1 MGHRA and CDR2 YSYEKL. Deletions cut 0 bases from V and 9 bases from J, with 12 bases between. The CDR3 contains 15 residues.

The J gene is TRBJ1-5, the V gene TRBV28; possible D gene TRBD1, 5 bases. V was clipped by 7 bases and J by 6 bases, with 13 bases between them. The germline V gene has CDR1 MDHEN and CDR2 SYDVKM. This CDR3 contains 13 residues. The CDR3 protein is CASTLRGAQPQHF. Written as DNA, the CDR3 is TGTGCCAGCACCCTTCGCGGGGCTCAGCCCCAGCATTTT.

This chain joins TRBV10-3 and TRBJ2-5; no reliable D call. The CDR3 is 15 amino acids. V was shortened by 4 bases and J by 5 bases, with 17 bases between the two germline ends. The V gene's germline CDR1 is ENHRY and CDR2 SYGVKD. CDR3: CAISAGHLKPETQYF. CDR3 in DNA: TGTGCCATCAGTGCGGGTCACCTGAAACCGGAGACCCAGTACTTC.

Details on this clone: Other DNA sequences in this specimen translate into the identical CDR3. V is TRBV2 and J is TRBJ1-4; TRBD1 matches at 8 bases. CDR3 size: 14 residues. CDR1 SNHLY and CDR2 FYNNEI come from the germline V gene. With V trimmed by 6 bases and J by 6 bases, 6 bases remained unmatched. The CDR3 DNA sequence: TGTGCCAGCAGCCCCGGACAGGGAGATGAAAAACTGTTTTTT. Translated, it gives CASSPGQGDEKLFF.

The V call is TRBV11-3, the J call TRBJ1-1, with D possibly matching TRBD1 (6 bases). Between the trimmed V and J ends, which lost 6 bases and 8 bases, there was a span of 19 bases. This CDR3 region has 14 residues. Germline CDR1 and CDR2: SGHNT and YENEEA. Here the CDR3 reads CASSASGTSYEAFF. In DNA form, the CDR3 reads TGTGCCAGCAGTGCTTCCGGGACAAGCTACGAAGCTTTCTTT.

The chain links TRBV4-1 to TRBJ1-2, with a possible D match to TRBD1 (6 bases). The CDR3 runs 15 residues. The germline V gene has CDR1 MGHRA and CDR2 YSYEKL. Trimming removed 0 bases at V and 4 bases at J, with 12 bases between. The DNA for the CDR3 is TGCGCCAGCAGCCAAGAGTCAGGGGCATTCTATGGCTACACCTTC. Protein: CASSQESGAFYGYTF.

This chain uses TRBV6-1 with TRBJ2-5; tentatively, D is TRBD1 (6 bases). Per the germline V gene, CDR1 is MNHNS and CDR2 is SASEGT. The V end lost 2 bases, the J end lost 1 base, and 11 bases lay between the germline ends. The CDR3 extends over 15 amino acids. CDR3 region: CASSENRVPQETQYF. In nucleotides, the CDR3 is TGTGCCAGCAGTGAAAACAGGGTTCCCCAAGAGACCCAGTACTTC.

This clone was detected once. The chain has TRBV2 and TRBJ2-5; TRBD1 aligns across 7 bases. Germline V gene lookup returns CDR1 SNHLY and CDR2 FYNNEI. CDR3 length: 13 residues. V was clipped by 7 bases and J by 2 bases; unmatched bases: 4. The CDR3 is CASKPGGQETQYF. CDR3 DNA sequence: TGTGCCAGCAAGCCAGGGGGTCAAGAGACCCAGTACTTC.

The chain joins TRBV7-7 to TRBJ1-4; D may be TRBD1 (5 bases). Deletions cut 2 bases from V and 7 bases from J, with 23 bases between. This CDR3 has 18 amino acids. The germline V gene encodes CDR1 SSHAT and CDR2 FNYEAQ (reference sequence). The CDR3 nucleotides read TGTGCCAGCAGCTTAAGCAGGGCGGGGGGAGGCCCTTTTGAAAAACTGTTTTTT. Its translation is CASSLSRAGGGPFEKLFF.

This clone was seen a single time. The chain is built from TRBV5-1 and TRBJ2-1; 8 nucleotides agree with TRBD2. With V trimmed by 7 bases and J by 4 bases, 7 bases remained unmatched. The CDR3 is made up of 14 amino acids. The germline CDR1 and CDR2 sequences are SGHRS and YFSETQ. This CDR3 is CASRIAGQYNEQFF. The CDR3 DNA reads TGCGCCAGCCGGATAGCGGGACAATACAATGAGCAGTTCTTC.

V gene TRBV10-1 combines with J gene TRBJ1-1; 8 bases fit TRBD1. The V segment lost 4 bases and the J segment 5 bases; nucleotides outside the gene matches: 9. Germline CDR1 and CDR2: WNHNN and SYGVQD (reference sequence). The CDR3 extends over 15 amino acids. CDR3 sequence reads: CASSGAGGARTEAFF. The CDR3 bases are TGCGCCAGCAGTGGGGCAGGGGGCGCGAGGACTGAAGCTTTCTTT.

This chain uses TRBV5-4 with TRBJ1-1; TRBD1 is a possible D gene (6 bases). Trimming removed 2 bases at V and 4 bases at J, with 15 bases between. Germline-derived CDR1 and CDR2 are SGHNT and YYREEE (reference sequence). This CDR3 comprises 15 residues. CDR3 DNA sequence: TGTGCCAGCAGCTTAACAGGGCTGGGGGCCACTGAAGCTTTCTTT. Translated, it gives CASSLTGLGATEAFF.

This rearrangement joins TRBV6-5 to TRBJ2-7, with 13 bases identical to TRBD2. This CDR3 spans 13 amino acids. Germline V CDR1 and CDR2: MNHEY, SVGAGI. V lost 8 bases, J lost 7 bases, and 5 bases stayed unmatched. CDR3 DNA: TGTGCCAGCCGCGAGGGACTAGCGGGGGAGCAGTACTTC. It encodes CASREGLAGEQYF.

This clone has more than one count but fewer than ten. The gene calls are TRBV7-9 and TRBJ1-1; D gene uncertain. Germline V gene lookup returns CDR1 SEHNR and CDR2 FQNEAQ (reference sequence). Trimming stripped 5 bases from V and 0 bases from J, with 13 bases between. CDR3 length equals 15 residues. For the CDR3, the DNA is TGTGCCAGCAGCGGCGGGGATACGATGAACACTGAAGCTTTCTTT. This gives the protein CASSGGDTMNTEAFF.

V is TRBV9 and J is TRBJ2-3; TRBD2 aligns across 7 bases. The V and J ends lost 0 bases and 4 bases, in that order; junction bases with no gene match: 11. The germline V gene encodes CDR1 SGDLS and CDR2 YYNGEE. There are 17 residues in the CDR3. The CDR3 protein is CASSVVGGRAPADTQYF. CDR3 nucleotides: TGTGCCAGCAGCGTAGTTGGTGGGAGGGCGCCGGCAGATACGCAGTATTTT.